This passage covers 12 T cell receptor beta chains from one sample sequenced in a study of T-cell memory formation after mild COVID-19. TCRdb fed the 5' RACE reads into MiXCR, producing one record per CDR3 protein. This sample has roughly 340,000 distinct CDR3 sequences, with 20% to 25% found just once. Material for sequencing was PBMCs or a T cell subset sorted from them (not recorded which). Receptors originate from a man younger than 35 who had mild COVID-19 (a few samples of this study predate the infection). Cell type and time point are not known.

Only a few counts were recorded for this clonotype. The V and J genes are TRBV27 and TRBJ2-5; the match to TRBD2 covers 13 bases. The CDR3 is made up of 16 amino acids. Germline assignment: CDR1 MNHEY and CDR2 SMNVEV (reference sequence). J gave up 5 bases and V 5 bases, and 8 bases lay outside the gene matches. CDR3 nucleotide sequence: TGTGCCAGCAGTGCCCCGGGACTAGCGGGGAGGGAGACCCAGTACTTC. The encoded protein is CASSAPGLAGRETQYF.

The J gene is TRBJ1-1, the V gene TRBV20-1; no definite D call. This CDR3 comprises 14 residues. Germline CDR1 DFQATT, CDR2 SNEGSKA (reference sequence). V gave up 1 base and J gave up 2 bases, with 11 bases separating them. In DNA, the CDR3 is TGCAGTGCTAGAGGTTGGTGGGTCAACACTGAAGCTTTCTTT. It specifies CSARGWWVNTEAFF.

The chain links TRBV5-1 to TRBJ2-1, with no clear D. Germline V gene sequence: CDR1 SGHRS, CDR2 YFSETQ. This CDR3 has 15 amino acids. Trimming stripped 0 bases from V and 0 bases from J, with 7 bases between. The DNA of the CDR3 is TGCGCCAGCAGCTTGGGGGCGATCTCCTACAATGAGCAGTTCTTC. Encoded protein: CASSLGAISYNEQFF.

This clonotype was counted only a few times. The V and J genes are TRBV6-2 or TRBV6-3 and TRBJ1-1, with D unclear. CDR1 is MNHEY, CDR2 SVGEGT, per germline. The CDR3 is made up of 16 amino acids. The germline V and J ends were trimmed by 2 bases and 8 bases, with 21 bases remaining between them. CDR3 residues: CASSYGSFPYLGEAFF. The CDR3 nucleotides are TGTGCCAGCAGTTACGGAAGTTTTCCGTACTTGGGAGAAGCTTTCTTT.

This clonotype was seen a few times. The gene calls are TRBV28 and TRBJ2-3, with D unclear. Germline lookup yields CDR1 MDHEN and CDR2 SYDVKM. This CDR3 contains 12 residues. Deletions cut 8 bases from V and 4 bases from J, with 10 bases between. CDR3 region: CASWKAPDTQYF. As DNA, the CDR3 is TGTGCCAGCTGGAAAGCGCCAGATACGCAGTATTTT.

This clonotype appeared many times. V gene TRBV27 combines with J gene TRBJ1-2; D gene ambiguous. The CDR3 has 14 residues. The V end was cut by 6 bases, the J end by 8 bases, with 19 bases between. The germline V gene has CDR1 MNHEY and CDR2 SMNVEV (reference sequence). DNA for the CDR3: TGTGCCAGCAGGCCGATAGAAAGGTCGGGAGGCTACACCTTC. It encodes CASRPIERSGGYTF.

The V call is TRBV28, the J call TRBJ1-1; TRBD1 matches 10 bases. Germline V CDR1 and CDR2: MDHEN, SYDVKM. There are 16 residues in the CDR3. V gave up 6 bases and J gave up 10 bases; unmatched junction bases: 17. In DNA, the CDR3 is TGTGCCAGCAGATTACAGGGGACAGGGGCTTTTGGAGGAGCTTTCTTT. Amino acid sequence: CASRLQGTGAFGGAFF.

The CDR3 is CASSSTPTGYSPLHF. The CDR3 nucleotides are TGTGCCAGCAGCTCTACCCCGACAGGCTATTCACCCCTCCACTTT. J is TRBJ1-6 and V is TRBV7-3, with D maybe TRBD1 (6 bases). The ends were cut back, 4 bases at V and 8 bases at J, with 15 bases in the middle. The CDR3 has 15 residues. Per the germline V gene, CDR1 is SGHTA and CDR2 is FQGTGA.

The chain uses TRBV20-1 and TRBJ2-2, with a possible D match to TRBD1 (6 bases). V gave up 3 bases and J gave up 6 bases, with 11 bases separating them. Germline V gene sequence: CDR1 DFQATT, CDR2 SNEGSKA (reference sequence). The CDR3 has 13 residues. The CDR3: CSASIRGAGELFF. For the CDR3, the DNA is TGCAGTGCTAGTATCAGGGGAGCCGGGGAGCTGTTTTTT.

V usage is TRBV5-1 and J usage is TRBJ1-2; 8 bases are a match to TRBD1. The CDR3 has 16 amino acids. Germline trimming cut 1 base from V and 4 bases from J; bases unmatched to any gene: 9. Germline CDR1 SGHRS, CDR2 YFSETQ. CDR3 residues: CASSLSDRVLGYGYTF. The CDR3 DNA is TGCGCCAGCAGCTTGTCGGACAGGGTATTAGGCTATGGCTACACCTTC.

The chain joins TRBV4-2 to TRBJ2-5; 8 bases align to TRBD2. V shed 1 base and J 3 bases; nucleotides not matched to a gene: 4. Germline V gives CDR1 LGHNA, CDR2 YNFKEQ. CDR3 length: 15 residues. For the CDR3, the DNA is TGTGCCAGCAGCCAAGCTCCGGGGGGGAAAGAGACCCAGTACTTC. It translates to CASSQAPGGKETQYF.

The chain uses TRBV9 and TRBJ2-3; D possibly corresponds to TRBD2 (6 bases). The V and J ends lost 0 bases and 4 bases respectively, with 18 bases between them. Germline V gene data show CDR1 as SGDLS and CDR2 as YYNGEE. The CDR3 consists of 17 residues. The CDR3 reads CASSVEAGRRRSDTQYF. The CDR3 DNA is TGTGCCAGCAGCGTAGAGGCGGGGAGACGCAGGTCAGATACGCAGTATTTT.